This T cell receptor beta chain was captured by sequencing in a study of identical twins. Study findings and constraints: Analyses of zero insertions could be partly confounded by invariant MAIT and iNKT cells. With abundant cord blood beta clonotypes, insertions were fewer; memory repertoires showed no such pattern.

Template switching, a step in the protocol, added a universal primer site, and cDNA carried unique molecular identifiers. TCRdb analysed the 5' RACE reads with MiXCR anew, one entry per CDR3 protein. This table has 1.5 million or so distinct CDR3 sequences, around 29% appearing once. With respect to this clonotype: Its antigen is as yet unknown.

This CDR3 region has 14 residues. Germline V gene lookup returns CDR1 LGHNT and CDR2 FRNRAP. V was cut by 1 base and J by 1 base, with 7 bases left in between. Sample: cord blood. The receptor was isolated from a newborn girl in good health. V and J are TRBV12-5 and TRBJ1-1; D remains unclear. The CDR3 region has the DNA TGTGCTAGTGGTTTGGACAGAGGGAACACTGAAGCTTTCTTT. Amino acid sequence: CASGLDRGNTEAFF.